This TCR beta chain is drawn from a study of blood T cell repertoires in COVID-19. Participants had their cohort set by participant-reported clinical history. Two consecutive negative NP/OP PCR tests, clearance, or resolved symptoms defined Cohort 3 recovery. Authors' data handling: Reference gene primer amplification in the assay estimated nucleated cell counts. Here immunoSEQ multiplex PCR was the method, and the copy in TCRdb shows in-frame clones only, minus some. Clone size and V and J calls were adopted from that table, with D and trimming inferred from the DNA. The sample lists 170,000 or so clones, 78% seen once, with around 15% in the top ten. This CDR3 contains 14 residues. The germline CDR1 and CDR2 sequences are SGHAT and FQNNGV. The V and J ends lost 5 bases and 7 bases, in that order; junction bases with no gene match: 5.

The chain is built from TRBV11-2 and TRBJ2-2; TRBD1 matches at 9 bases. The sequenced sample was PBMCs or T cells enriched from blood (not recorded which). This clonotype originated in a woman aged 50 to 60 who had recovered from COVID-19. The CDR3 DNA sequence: TGTGCCAGCAGCCTTGGACAGGGGCGCGGGGAGCTGTTTTTT. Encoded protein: CASSLGQGRGELFF.